These 10 T cell receptor beta chains originate from one sample sequenced in a study of blood T cells in healthy people across ages. PCR was performed a second time for 7 to 11 cycles using a sample-barcoded 5' primer and a J-beta primer mix. One entry per CDR3 protein results from TCRdb running MiXCR on the 5' RACE reads. This sample carries some 1.4 million distinct CDR3 sequences, around 39% of them seen once, and the ten largest clones take 7.9%. Sequenced: blood. The receptors were gathered from a woman aged 18-30 years in good health.

A few counts support this clonotype. J is TRBJ2-7 and V is TRBV5-5; D call uncertain. V was pared by 1 base and J by 2 bases, with 10 bases between. The CDR3 has 14 residues. CDR1 SGHKS and CDR2 YYEKEE come from the germline V gene (reference sequence). The CDR3 region is CASSLLSQPYEQYF. CDR3 coding DNA: TGTGCCAGCAGCTTGCTTTCACAGCCCTACGAGCAGTACTTC.

The V call is TRBV10-3, the J call TRBJ1-2; D is perhaps TRBD1 (6 bases). The germline V and J ends were trimmed by 6 bases and 4 bases, with 12 bases remaining between them. Germline V lookup: CDR1 ENHRY, CDR2 SYGVKD. This CDR3 has 13 residues. The CDR3 here is CAISGGGVYGYTF. DNA of the CDR3: TGTGCCATCAGCGGGGGGGGCGTCTATGGCTACACCTTC.

There are a few counts of this clonotype. J is TRBJ1-2 and V is TRBV6-1, with TRBD1 identical over 9 bases. Germline-derived CDR1 and CDR2 are MNHNS and SASEGT. The CDR3 has 15 amino acids. The V gene end was trimmed by 1 base and the J gene end by 3 bases; junction bases not matched to a gene: 3. The CDR3 is CASSEGQGGDYGYTF. The CDR3 DNA reads as TGTGCCAGCAGTGAAGGACAGGGGGGCGACTATGGCTACACCTTC.

The CDR3 nucleotides are TGTGCCAGCAACCTGGACGGACGATCTTCCTACGAGCAGTACTTC. Translating it yields CASNLDGRSSYEQYF. The rearrangement joins TRBV6-1 to TRBJ2-7; no reliable D call. The ends were cut back, 7 bases at V and 1 base at J, with 17 bases in the middle. This CDR3 is 15 amino acids long. Germline-derived CDR1 and CDR2 are MNHNS and SASEGT.

This clonotype came up many times. The V gene is TRBV12-3 or TRBV12-4, the J gene TRBJ1-1; perhaps TRBD1 as D (5 bases). CDR3 length: 12 residues. V lost 5 bases to trimming and J lost 2 bases, with 6 bases between them. In DNA form, the CDR3 reads TGTGCCAGCAGTCGGGACAACACTGAAGCTTTCTTT. Residues: CASSRDNTEAFF.

This chain uses TRBV12-3 or TRBV12-4 with TRBJ1-2; 9 bases match TRBD1. The CDR3 spans 13 residues. With 5 bases clipped from V and 7 bases from J, the junction kept 5 bases outside the gene matches. The CDR3 bases are TGTGCCAGCAGTGGGACAGGGATGGCTGGCTACACCTTC. Residues: CASSGTGMAGYTF.

This clonotype was recorded a few times. The chain couples TRBV21-1 to TRBJ1-2; TRBD1, the table's D call, lacks a check against the DNA. TRBV21-1 is marked as a pseudogene. This CDR3 has 15 residues. The CDR3 nucleotides are TGTGCCAGCAGCAAGACTGGGGCTGTAATCTATGGCTACACCTTC. Its translation: CASSKTGAVIYGYTF.

The rearrangement joins TRBV6-4 to TRBJ2-1; D not resolved. The CDR3 is 12 residues long. Trimming took off 9 bases at V and 10 bases at J, with 16 bases between the two ends. Germline V lookup: CDR1 MRHNA, CDR2 SNTAGT. The CDR3 is CASLHYSEEQFF. CDR3 in DNA: TGTGCCAGTTTGCACTACTCAGAAGAGCAGTTCTTC.

This chain connects TRBV6-6 to TRBJ1-5, with D perhaps TRBD1 (5 bases). The germline gives CDR1 MNHNY, CDR2 SVGAGI (reference sequence). This CDR3 has 13 residues. V lost 6 bases, J lost 7 bases, and 13 bases lay in between. The CDR3 nucleotides read TGTGCCAGCAGCTACGGGACGGAACAGCCCCAGCATTTT. As protein: CASSYGTEQPQHF.

This chain joins TRBV28 and TRBJ2-3; 7 bases agree with TRBD1. The V segment lost 5 bases and the J segment 7 bases; nucleotides outside the gene matches: 3. This CDR3 has 12 amino acids. The germline V gene has CDR1 MDHEN and CDR2 SYDVKM. CDR3 amino acids: CASSLQGYTQYF. DNA for the CDR3: TGTGCCAGCAGTCTACAGGGGTATACGCAGTATTTT.